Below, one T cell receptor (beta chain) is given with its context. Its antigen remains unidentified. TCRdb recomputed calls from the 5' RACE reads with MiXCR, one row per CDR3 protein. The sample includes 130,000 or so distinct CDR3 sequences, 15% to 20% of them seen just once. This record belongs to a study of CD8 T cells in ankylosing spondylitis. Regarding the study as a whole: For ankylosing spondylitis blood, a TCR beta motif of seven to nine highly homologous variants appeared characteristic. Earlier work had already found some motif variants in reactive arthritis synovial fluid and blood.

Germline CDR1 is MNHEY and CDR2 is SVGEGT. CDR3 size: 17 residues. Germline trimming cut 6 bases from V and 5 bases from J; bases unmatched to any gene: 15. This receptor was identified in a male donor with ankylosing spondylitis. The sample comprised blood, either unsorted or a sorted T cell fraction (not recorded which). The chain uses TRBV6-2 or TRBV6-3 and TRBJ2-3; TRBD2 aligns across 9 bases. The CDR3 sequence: CASSLYPAGGVIDTQYF. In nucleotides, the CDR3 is TGTGCCAGCAGCCTATACCCAGCGGGAGGCGTCATAGATACGCAGTATTTT.